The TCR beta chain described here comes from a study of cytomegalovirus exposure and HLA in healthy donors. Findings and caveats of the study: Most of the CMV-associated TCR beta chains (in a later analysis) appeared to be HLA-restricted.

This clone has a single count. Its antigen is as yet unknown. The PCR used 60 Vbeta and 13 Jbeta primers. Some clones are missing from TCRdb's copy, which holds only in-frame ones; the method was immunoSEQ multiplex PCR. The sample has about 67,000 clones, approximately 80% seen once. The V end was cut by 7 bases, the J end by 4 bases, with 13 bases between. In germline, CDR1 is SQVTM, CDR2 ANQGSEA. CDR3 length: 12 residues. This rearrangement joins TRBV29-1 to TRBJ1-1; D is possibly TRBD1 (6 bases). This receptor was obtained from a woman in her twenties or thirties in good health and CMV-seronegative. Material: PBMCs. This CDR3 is CSGGLWGTEAFF. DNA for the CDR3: TGCAGCGGGGGGCTATGGGGCACTGAAGCTTTCTTT.